This entry describes one TCR beta chain. Its antigen remains unidentified. This entry comes from a study of cytomegalovirus exposure and HLA in healthy donors. Findings and limits, study-wide: In an earlier analysis, about 87% or about 30%: the productive usage of most TCR beta V segments. In a later analysis, CMV-associated beta chains were mostly HLA-associated, it appeared.

A multiplex PCR was run with 60 Vbeta primers and 13 Jbeta primers. Only in-frame clones appear in the TCRdb table, and some are missing; sequencing was by immunoSEQ multiplex PCR. The table shows fewer than 120,000 clones, with approximately 83% occurring only once. The CDR3 totals 13 residues. Germline V gene lookup returns CDR1 SGHVS and CDR2 FQNEAQ. V was shortened by 4 bases and J by 5 bases, with 10 bases between the two germline ends. Sequencing was done on a sample of PBMCs. V and J are TRBV7-8 and TRBJ2-3; a possible D gene is TRBD1 (5 bases). The source of this sequence is a middle-aged man in good health and CMV-seronegative. In DNA form, the CDR3 reads TGTGCCAGCAGCTCAGGGTGGCAAGATACGCAGTATTTT. Residues: CASSSGWQDTQYF.